A single sample gave rise to the 20 T cell receptor beta chains below, sequenced in a study of OX40 agonist ivuxolimab in advanced cancers. Profiling relied on immunoSEQ multiplex PCR, and the TCRdb table lists in-frame clones only, not all of them. Counted here are 90,000 or so clones, roughly nine tenths occurring once; the ten biggest clones make up roughly 2.6%. The sample was CD4+ or CD8+ T cells sorted from blood, taken in a trial of the OX40 agonist ivuxolimab. The receptor source for this set is an adult with an advanced solid tumor such as melanoma, head and neck, liver or kidney cancer.

The chain joins TRBV4-2 to TRBJ2-3; D gene uncertain. The germline CDR1 and CDR2 sequences are LGHNA and YNFKEQ. The ends were cut back, 0 bases at V and 2 bases at J, with 12 bases in the middle. The CDR3 extends over 16 amino acids. CDR3 sequence: CASSQDRVVPTDTQYF. In nucleotides, the CDR3 is TGTGCCAGCAGCCAAGATCGGGTAGTCCCCACAGATACGCAGTATTTT.

The V call is TRBV9, the J call TRBJ2-1; D is unclear. V was clipped by 0 bases and J by 0 bases, with 10 bases between them. CDR1 and CDR2 from the germline V gene are SGDLS and YYNGEE. This CDR3 has 16 residues. Here the CDR3 reads CASSVDGHSSYNEQFF. CDR3 DNA: TGTGCCAGCAGCGTAGACGGCCATAGCTCCTACAATGAGCAGTTCTTC.

This chain links TRBV5-1 with TRBJ2-5; D is tentatively TRBD1 or TRBD2 (5 bases each). V was trimmed by 0 bases and J by 5 bases, leaving 11 bases between them. Germline-derived CDR1 and CDR2 are SGHRS and YFSETQ. The CDR3 extends over 14 amino acids. CDR3 sequence: CASSLGRGGETQYF. The CDR3 region has the DNA TGCGCCAGCAGCTTGGGAAGGGGCGGGGAGACCCAGTACTTC.

The chain carries TRBV2 and TRBJ2-2, with 8 bases matching TRBD2. The CDR3 is 15 residues long. CDR1 is SNHLY and CDR2 is FYNNEI in the germline V gene. The V gene end was trimmed by 4 bases and the J gene end by 6 bases; junction bases not matched to a gene: 7. This CDR3 is CASSVQRESPGELFF. The CDR3 region has the DNA TGTGCCAGCAGTGTACAGCGGGAGTCGCCCGGGGAGCTGTTTTTT.

This clone showed up just a few times. This sample also contains other DNA sequences that code for the same CDR3. This chain joins TRBV5-6 and TRBJ2-7; D is unclear. The germline V and J ends were trimmed by 1 base and 5 bases, with 7 bases remaining between them. CDR3 length: 12 residues. Germline assignment: CDR1 SGHDT and CDR2 YYEEEE. The CDR3 coding sequence is TGTGCCAGCAGCTTGTGGGTAAACGAGCAGTACTTC. Its translation: CASSLWVNEQYF.

The chain has TRBV28 and TRBJ2-7, with 10 bases lining up with TRBD1. Germline assignment: CDR1 MDHEN and CDR2 SYDVKM. This CDR3 is built from 16 residues. V lost 6 bases, J lost 6 bases, and 14 bases stayed unmatched. The CDR3 spells CASRPVSGTGVVEQYF. The CDR3 coding sequence is TGTGCCAGCAGACCGGTGTCCGGGACAGGGGTGGTCGAGCAGTACTTC.

The chain carries TRBV4-1 and TRBJ2-3, with 11 nucleotides matching TRBD2. Germline CDR1 MGHRA, CDR2 YSYEKL. The CDR3 totals 16 residues. V dropped 4 bases and J dropped 2; count of bases not matched to a gene: 5. CDR3 DNA: TGCGCCAGCAGCCCGACTAGCGGGGCCTTCACAGATACGCAGTATTTT. Protein: CASSPTSGAFTDTQYF.

The J gene is TRBJ2-3, the V gene TRBV9; 13 nucleotides agree with TRBD2. This CDR3 spans 17 amino acids. V was clipped by 3 bases and J by 3 bases; unmatched bases: 7. The germline V gene encodes CDR1 SGDLS and CDR2 YYNGEE. The CDR3 DNA reads as TGTGCCAGCAGCGAGGGGACTAGCGGGATTGGGACAGATACGCAGTATTTT. It translates to CASSEGTSGIGTDTQYF.

This chain connects TRBV7-2 to TRBJ1-2; a possible D gene is TRBD1 (6 bases). The CDR3 is 15 residues long. Germline CDR1 is SGHTA and CDR2 is FQGNSA. The V end was cut by 2 bases, the J end by 5 bases, with 15 bases between. Written as DNA, the CDR3 is TGTGCCAGCAGCTTACAATTCGGGGGGGCTTATGGCTACACCTTC. Amino acids: CASSLQFGGAYGYTF. The full variable domain, completed using reference TRBV7-2 and TRBJ1-2, is GAGVSQSPSNKVTEKGKDVELRCDPISGHTALYWYRQSLGQGLEFLIYFQGNSAPDKSGLPSDRFSAERTGGSVSTLTIQRTQQEDSAVYLCASSLQFGGAYGYTFGSGTRLTVV.

The rearrangement uses TRBV4-2 and TRBJ2-3; TRBD2 matches 10 bases. This CDR3 region has 17 residues. V gave up 0 bases and J gave up 4 bases; unmatched junction bases: 7. Germline-derived CDR1 and CDR2 are LGHNA and YNFKEQ. The CDR3 is CASSQDWPSGSSDTQYF. CDR3 coding DNA: TGTGCCAGCAGCCAAGATTGGCCTAGCGGGAGTTCAGATACGCAGTATTTT.

The CDR3 DNA reads TGTGCCAGCAGCATATCCCGAGGCGGCCACCTTGAGGCCCAGTACTTC. Protein: CASSISRGGHLEAQYF. This chain connects TRBV11-3 to TRBJ2-5, with D unclear. The CDR3 length is 16 residues. Germline CDR1 reads SGHNT; CDR2 reads YENEEA. The V and J ends lost 5 bases and 9 bases respectively, with 25 bases between them.

The rearrangement uses TRBV7-3 and TRBJ2-1, with TRBD2 identical over 13 bases. Per germline, CDR1 SGHTA and CDR2 FQGTGA. V lost 5 bases to trimming and J lost 8 bases; unmatched junction nucleotides: 9. This CDR3 comprises 16 residues. Here the CDR3 DNA reads TGTGCCAGCAGCCCGCGGTCGGGACTAGCGGGACATGAGCAGTTCTTC. Protein: CASSPRSGLAGHEQFF.

This chain joins TRBV7-9 and TRBJ2-7; D gene unclear. V was shortened by 1 base and J by 6 bases, with 7 bases between the two germline ends. The CDR3 runs to 12 residues. Germline V gene sequence: CDR1 SEHNR, CDR2 FQNEAQ (reference sequence). Here the CDR3 reads CASSLDMAEQYF. Here the CDR3 DNA reads TGTGCCAGCAGCTTAGATATGGCCGAGCAGTACTTC.

The V gene is TRBV5-8, the J gene TRBJ2-2; D not certain. The CDR3 is made up of 18 amino acids. The germline gives CDR1 SGHTS, CDR2 YDEGEE. V lost 4 bases and J lost 0, with 19 bases in between. CDR3 DNA sequence: TGTGCCAGCAGCCGGCAAATGGTCAGCACCGCGAACACCGGGGAGCTGTTTTTT. It is translated as CASSRQMVSTANTGELFF.

The rearrangement uses TRBV28 and TRBJ2-2; D might be TRBD2 (6 bases). The CDR3 length is 14 residues. Trimming left V 7 bases short and J 5 bases short, with 14 bases between. The germline gives CDR1 MDHEN, CDR2 SYDVKM. This CDR3 is CASTSGLYTGELFF. The CDR3 region has the DNA TGTGCCAGCACCTCGGGACTTTATACCGGGGAGCTGTTTTTT.

This sequence joins TRBV11-2 and TRBJ2-7; D not resolved. This CDR3 region has 13 residues. The V end lost 1 base, the J end lost 2 bases, and 6 bases lay between the germline ends. Looked up from germline, CDR1 is SGHAT and CDR2 is FQNNGV. CDR3 protein: CASSLVDTYEQYF. The CDR3, as DNA: TGTGCCAGCAGCTTAGTTGACACCTACGAGCAGTACTTC.

About this clone: At one end, the junction sequence differs from germline, possibly due to a read error. This rearrangement joins TRBV7-7 to TRBJ2-1, with D perhaps TRBD2 (6 bases). This CDR3 has 14 residues. Germline lookup yields CDR1 SSHAT and CDR2 FNYEAQ (reference sequence). The CDR3 loop reads CASSLGEASSEQFF. The CDR3 nucleotides read TGTGCTAGCAGCTTGGGGGAGGCTAGTTCTGAGCAGTTCTTC.

This clone was seen just once. V usage is TRBV11-2 and J usage is TRBJ2-7, with D tentatively TRBD1 (5 bases). The CDR3 has 15 amino acids. The V gene lost 1 base and the J gene lost 0 bases, with 10 bases spanning the gap. Germline V gives CDR1 SGHAT, CDR2 FQNNGV. The CDR3 here is CASSLGVGASYEQYF. The CDR3 DNA sequence: TGTGCCAGCAGCTTAGGAGTAGGGGCCTCCTACGAGCAGTACTTC.

The rearrangement uses TRBV19 and TRBJ2-5, with no clear D. The CDR3 extends over 14 amino acids. Between the trimmed V and J ends, which lost 4 bases and 5 bases, there was a span of 14 bases. Germline assignment: CDR1 LNHDA and CDR2 SQIVND (reference sequence). In nucleotides, the CDR3 is TGTGCCAGTAGTAATTGGGGAACGGTGGAGACCCAGTACTTC. Translated, it gives CASSNWGTVETQYF.

The CDR3 sequence: CAITTGGSGVSYNEQFF. The CDR3 nucleotides are TGTGCCATCACCACCGGGGGGTCAGGAGTTTCCTACAATGAGCAGTTCTTC. The chain is built from TRBV10-3 and TRBJ2-1; 7 nucleotides align to TRBD2. Germline lookup yields CDR1 ENHRY and CDR2 SYGVKD. This CDR3 contains 17 residues. Losses at the gene ends were 7 bases for V and 1 base for J; bases not matched to a gene: 13.